This passage covers 20 T cell receptor beta chains from one sample sequenced in a study of regulatory T cells in long-lasting Graves disease. Indicated time point: newly diagnosed GD, antithyroid drugs for less than 3 months. PBMC RNA served as the TCR library source. Through Arm-PCR of CDR3 regions and iRepertoire HTBI primers, TCR beta libraries were built. In TCRdb, the multiplex PCR reads were re-called with MiXCR into one record per CDR3 protein. The sample lists approximately 400,000 distinct CDR3 sequences, approximately 15% seen once, with over 15% in the top ten. This sample was shared with a second study, whose subject was T cells in Graves' hyperthyroidism and ophthalmopathy.

The sequencing here drew on peripheral blood mononuclear cells (PBMCs), taken at new diagnosis, from a patient treated with antithyroid drugs. The receptors were sampled from a woman aged 25-40 years with Graves disease.

This chain connects TRBV7-9 to TRBJ2-5; D is perhaps TRBD2 (5 bases). CDR1 and CDR2 from the germline V gene are SEHNR and FQNEAQ (reference sequence). The CDR3 covers 14 residues. Trimming took 5 bases from V and 1 from J, leaving 11 bases between them. The chain's CDR3 is CASSPSGFQETQYF. CDR3 nucleotide sequence: TGTGCCAGCAGCCCCTCGGGATTCCAAGAGACCCAGTACTTC.

This clonotype has ten or more counts. CDR3 in DNA: TGTGCCACCAGTGATTTCCCTCGGAGTGAGACCCAGTACTTC. Its translation: CATSDFPRSETQYF. This rearrangement joins TRBV24-1 to TRBJ2-5, with D unclear. The V end was cut by 1 base, the J end by 5 bases, with 10 bases between. The CDR3 runs 14 residues. CDR1 and CDR2 from the germline V gene are KGHDR and SFDVKD.

The table lists this clonotype with a few counts. This chain uses TRBV10-2 with TRBJ2-2; no definite D call. This CDR3 region has 13 residues. Between the trimmed V and J ends, which lost 8 bases and 4 bases, there was a span of 11 bases. Germline CDR1 and CDR2: WSHSY and SAAADI. The CDR3 spells CASWAGPTGELFF. The CDR3 DNA follows: TGCGCCAGCTGGGCAGGTCCCACCGGGGAGCTGTTTTTT.

V and J are TRBV4-1 and TRBJ1-2, with TRBD1 matching 10 bases. J gave up 10 bases and V 4 bases, and 6 bases lay outside the gene matches. Germline V gene lookup returns CDR1 MGHRA and CDR2 YSYEKL. CDR3 length equals 13 residues. This chain's CDR3 is CASSPGTGADYTF. In DNA, the CDR3 is TGCGCCAGCAGCCCCGGGACAGGGGCGGACTACACCTTC.

This chain connects TRBV9 to TRBJ2-5, with 9 nucleotides matching TRBD1. V was pared by 6 bases and J by 2 bases, with 8 bases of the junction left unmatched. This CDR3 has 15 residues. The germline gives CDR1 SGDLS, CDR2 YYNGEE. The CDR3 DNA reads TGTGCCAGCAACCTACAGGGGGCCGGGCAAGAGACCCAGTACTTC. Protein sequence: CASNLQGAGQETQYF. The entire variable domain, with the rest obtained from reference TRBV9 and TRBJ2-5, is as follows: DSGVTQTPKHLITATGQRVTLRCSPRSGDLSVYWYQQSLDQGLQFLIQYYNGEERAKGNILERFSAQQFPDLHSELNLSSLELGDSALYFCASNLQGAGQETQYFGPGTRLLVL.

This clonotype was seen a handful of times. The V gene is TRBV7-6, the J gene TRBJ1-5, with TRBD1 matching 9 bases. The V gene end was trimmed by 5 bases and the J gene end by 11 bases; junction bases not matched to a gene: 10. Per the germline V gene, CDR1 is SGHVS and CDR2 is FNYEAQ. The CDR3 length is 14 residues. The CDR3 region has the DNA TGTGCCAGCAGCCCCGGGACAGGGCTCCAGACCCAGCATTTT. Translation gives CASSPGTGLQTQHF.

Concerning this clonotype itself: This may arise from a read error, as a much more abundant clone is one base away. The chain joins TRBV12-3 or TRBV12-4 to TRBJ2-4; 10 bases line up with TRBD2. The CDR3 has 14 residues. CDR3 in DNA: TGTGCCAGCAGTCCTACTAGCGGGAAAAACACTCAGTACTTC. It codes for CASSPTSGKNTQYF.

The rearrangement joins TRBV10-3 to TRBJ2-7, with TRBD2 matching over 10 bases. Germline V CDR1 and CDR2: ENHRY, SYGVKD. This CDR3 contains 12 residues. J gave up 3 bases and V 11 bases, and 4 bases lay outside the gene matches. The CDR3 DNA is TGTGCCGCCCGGACTAGCGGCTACGAGCAGTACTTC. The encoded protein is CAARTSGYEQYF.

This clonotype was picked up many times. The chain joins TRBV20-1 to TRBJ2-5; 10 positions agree with TRBD2. This CDR3 is 16 amino acids long. Losses at the gene ends were 0 bases for V and 4 bases for J; bases not matched to a gene: 8. Germline CDR1 is DFQATT and CDR2 is SNEGSKA (reference sequence). The CDR3 nucleotides read TGCAGTGCTAGAGATCTTCTAGCGGGAGTAGCAGAGACCCAGTACTTC. This sequence encodes CSARDLLAGVAETQYF.

This clonotype was counted ten times or more. The V gene is TRBV24-1, the J gene TRBJ2-3; the match to TRBD2 covers 12 bases. V shed 4 bases, J shed 4 bases, and the junction held 5 bases outside the gene matches. CDR1 is KGHDR, CDR2 SFDVKD, per germline. This CDR3 is 16 amino acids long. The CDR3 region is CATSDRLAGGSDTQYF. CDR3 nucleotides: TGTGCCACCAGTGACCGGCTAGCGGGAGGGTCAGATACGCAGTATTTT.

With respect to this clonotype: A much larger clone lies one base from this, so it may be a read error. This chain joins TRBV2 and TRBJ2-7, with unresolved D. The CDR3 has 21 amino acids. Germline V CDR1 and CDR2: SNHLY, FYNNEI. V was pared by 0 bases and J by 7 bases, with 34 bases between. The CDR3: CASSEAPVYLTVAPTYNEQYF. CDR3 nucleotides: TGTGCCAGCAGTGAAGCCCCGGTGTACCTTACTGTAGCTCCTACCTACAATGAGCAGTACTTC.

Concerning this clonotype: Mismatch with germline at one junction end may stem from a read error. This sequence joins TRBV5-1 and TRBJ1-1; a possible D gene is TRBD1 (6 bases). This CDR3 region has 16 residues. Looked up from germline, CDR1 is SGHRS and CDR2 is YFSETQ. DNA for the CDR3: TGTGTCAGCAGCTTGGAACTACAGCAGGGGTCTACTGAAGCTTTCTTT. It codes for CVSSLELQQGSTEAFF.

This clonotype has at least ten counts. The V gene is TRBV6-2 or TRBV6-3, the J gene TRBJ2-3; 12 bases are shared with TRBD2. Germline V lookup: CDR1 MNHEY, CDR2 SVGEGT. V gave up 6 bases and J gave up 2 bases; unmatched junction bases: 9. The CDR3 contains 17 residues. Here the CDR3 reads CASRGLAGRIITDTQYF. CDR3 sequence (DNA): TGTGCCAGCAGAGGACTAGCGGGACGAATTATCACAGATACGCAGTATTTT.

This clonotype showed up many times. The chain uses TRBV27 and TRBJ1-2; D is unresolved. With 0 bases removed from V and 0 bases from J, the gap between germline ends came to 8 bases. The V gene's germline CDR1 is MNHEY and CDR2 SMNVEV (reference sequence). This CDR3 comprises 15 residues. CDR3 bases: TGTGCCAGCAGTTTATCGTGGCGGCCTAACTATGGCTACACCTTC. Amino acid sequence: CASSLSWRPNYGYTF.

J is TRBJ2-5 and V is TRBV20-1; 7 positions agree with TRBD2. The germline V gene encodes CDR1 DFQATT and CDR2 SNEGSKA (reference sequence). This CDR3 is 15 amino acids long. V gave up 1 base and J gave up 7 bases; unmatched junction bases: 12. The CDR3 DNA follows: TGCAGTGCTAGAGTCTCCGCTAGCGGACTCCCGACCCAGTACTTC. Translating it yields CSARVSASGLPTQYF.

This clonotype has ten or more counts. The chain is built from TRBV11-3 and TRBJ2-7; D is possibly TRBD1 (6 bases). CDR3 length: 14 residues. The germline V gene has CDR1 SGHNT and CDR2 YENEEA. Trimming stripped 8 bases from V and 6 bases from J, with 20 bases between. The CDR3 loop is CASSSLSGTFEQYF. The CDR3 nucleotides are TGTGCCAGCTCATCCCTATCAGGGACATTCGAGCAGTACTTC.

J is TRBJ2-1 and V is TRBV4-1; the D is unclear. From germline, CDR1 is MGHRA and CDR2 YSYEKL. The CDR3 contains 15 residues. V lost 0 bases and J 9 bases, leaving 15 bases between the germline ends. CDR3 coding DNA: TGCGCCAGCAGCCAAGATAGAGTAATCCAGGTTGAGCAGTTCTTC. It yields the protein CASSQDRVIQVEQFF.

V usage is TRBV9 and J usage is TRBJ2-2, with 13 bases matching TRBD2. This CDR3 is built from 17 residues. CDR1 and CDR2 from the germline V gene are SGDLS and YYNGEE. With V trimmed by 4 bases and J by 1 base, 4 bases remained unmatched. In DNA form, the CDR3 reads TGTGCCAGCAGCCCCAGACTAGCGGGAGGGAACACCGGGGAGCTGTTTTTT. This encodes CASSPRLAGGNTGELFF.

The chain has TRBV25-1 and TRBJ1-4; no clear D gene. The CDR3 sequence is 12 residues long. Trimming removed 2 bases at V and 10 bases at J, with 8 bases between. Germline V gene lookup returns CDR1 MGHDK and CDR2 SYGVNS. The CDR3 spells CASSEMIGKLFF. The CDR3 coding sequence is TGTGCCAGCAGTGAAATGATAGGAAAACTGTTTTTT. The whole variable domain, remainder taken from reference TRBV25-1 and TRBJ1-4, is EADIYQTPRYLVIGTGKKITLECSQTMGHDKMYWYQQDPGMELHLIHYSYGVNSTEKGDLSSESTVSRIRTEHFPLTLESARPSHTSQYLCASSEMIGKLFFGSGTQLSVL.

This clonotype was observed at least ten times. The rearrangement links TRBV20-1 to TRBJ1-1; 8 bases agree with TRBD1. Germline CDR1 is DFQATT and CDR2 is SNEGSKA (reference sequence). This CDR3 contains 13 residues. V was pared by 0 bases and J by 6 bases, with 3 bases of the junction left unmatched. CDR3 sequence: CSAREDRGAEAFF. The CDR3 DNA follows: TGCAGTGCTAGAGAAGACAGGGGAGCTGAAGCTTTCTTT.